This TCR beta chain was sequenced for a study of blood T cell repertoires in COVID-19. Study-level information: Both acute and convalescent COVID-19 samples were obtained from the United States, Italy and Spain. PBMCs, B-cell-depleted T cells, or T cells were the source of the cDNA or gDNA that made up the material.

The Seattle site enrolled patients during active infection and followed them longitudinally. In the original processing: Nucleated cell counts were estimated from reference gene primer amplification. Sequencing used immunoSEQ multiplex PCR; TCRdb keeps in-frame clones, though not all of them. V and J calls and clone size are given by that table; D and trimming were obtained from the DNA. The sample holds fewer than 350,000 clones, around 88% seen once. The CDR3 totals 18 residues. CDR1 and CDR2 (germline): PRHDT, FYEKMQ (reference sequence). V lost 5 bases and J lost 2; bases outside the gene matches: 17.

The chain carries TRBV13 and TRBJ1-1, with 7 bases matching TRBD1. Sequences were obtained from peripheral blood. This receptor was taken from a woman in her 70s with COVID-19, enrolled during active disease. The CDR3 reads CASSPGGGQQFQNTEAFF. The CDR3 DNA follows: TGTGCCAGCAGCCCCGGAGGGGGACAGCAGTTTCAAAACACTGAAGCTTTCTTT.